These 10 T cell receptor beta chains came from one sample sequenced in a study of human T cells and chemical hapten exposure. From whole blood left unfractionated, total RNA was extracted. TCRdb processed the 5' RACE reads anew with MiXCR; each CDR3 protein has one entry. The sample yields 130,000 or so distinct CDR3 sequences, 4.1% seen once. The receptor source for this set is a female donor in good health.

This clonotype appeared many times. The chain employs TRBV6-6 and TRBJ2-2; no clear D. The CDR3 is made up of 13 amino acids. In germline, CDR1 is MNHNY, CDR2 SVGAGI (reference sequence). V dropped 3 bases and J dropped 4 bases, with 6 bases sitting between them. The CDR3 protein is CASSYYRTGELFF. CDR3 coding DNA: TGTGCCAGCAGTTATTATCGCACCGGGGAGCTGTTTTTT.

This clonotype came up many times. The chain is built from TRBV15 and TRBJ2-1; D is undetermined. This CDR3 has 13 residues. Per germline, CDR1 LNHNV and CDR2 YYDKDF (reference sequence). V gave up 0 bases and J gave up 9 bases, with 9 bases separating them. CDR3 nucleotide sequence: TGTGCCACCAGCAGAGACCCTATAGGTGAGCAGTTCTTC. Translating it yields CATSRDPIGEQFF. The entire variable domain, with the rest obtained from reference TRBV15 and TRBJ2-1, is as follows: DAMVIQNPRYQVTQFGKPVTLSCSQTLNHNVMYWYQQKSSQAPKLLFHYYDKDFNNEADTPDNFQSRRPNTSFCFLDIRSPGLGDTAMYLCATSRDPIGEQFFGPGTRLTVL.

At least ten counts were recorded for this clonotype. The chain recombines TRBV7-9 with TRBJ1-5; D gene unclear. Germline loops: CDR1 SEHNR, CDR2 FQNEAQ (reference sequence). Trimming pared 0 bases from V and 3 bases from J, leaving 3 bases between. CDR3 size: 13 residues. DNA of the CDR3: TGTGCCAGCAGCTTAGCAGACAATCAGCCCCAGCATTTT. Translating gives CASSLADNQPQHF.

Only a few counts were recorded for this clonotype. This chain connects TRBV6-1 to TRBJ1-6, with D possibly matching TRBD1 (5 bases). Trimming left V 3 bases short and J 6 bases short, with 15 bases between. This CDR3 is 16 amino acids long. Per germline, CDR1 MNHNS and CDR2 SASEGT. The CDR3 loop reads CASSEHYRRTNSPLHF. Here the CDR3 DNA reads TGTGCCAGCAGTGAGCACTACAGGAGAACTAATTCACCCCTCCACTTT.

This clonotype came up many times. This sequence joins TRBV27 and TRBJ1-2; 8 nucleotides match TRBD1. Germline CDR1 reads MNHEY; CDR2 reads SMNVEV (reference sequence). The CDR3 runs to 14 residues. V lost 11 bases, J lost 6 bases, and 14 bases stayed unmatched. The CDR3 loop is CAVPRTGRRNGYTF. CDR3 nucleotides: TGTGCCGTCCCGCGGACAGGGCGTCGAAATGGCTACACCTTC.

In this sample, this clonotype turned up many times. The CDR3 nucleotides are TGTGCCAGCAGCTCCCTCCTCCTCGACAGGGGGTTTGACTATGGCTACACCTTC. Its protein product is CASSSLLLDRGFDYGYTF. The chain links TRBV13 to TRBJ1-2; 9 bases match TRBD1. Germline CDR1 and CDR2: PRHDT and FYEKMQ (reference sequence). Trimming removed 4 bases from V and 3 bases from J; junction bases left unmatched: 15. This CDR3 has 18 amino acids.

Many counts were recorded for this clonotype. The rearrangement links TRBV4-2 to TRBJ1-6; possible D gene TRBD1, 5 bases. The germline V gene encodes CDR1 LGHNA and CDR2 YNFKEQ. The CDR3 contains 15 residues. Trimming pared 0 bases from V and 6 bases from J, leaving 9 bases between. CDR3: CASSQERQFNSPLHF. CDR3 bases: TGTGCCAGCAGCCAAGAGAGACAGTTTAATTCACCCCTCCACTTT.

This clonotype was counted at least ten times. This chain uses TRBV18 with TRBJ2-6; D is possibly TRBD1 (5 bases). Trimming removed 3 bases from V and 3 bases from J, with 12 bases in between. CDR1 and CDR2 from the germline V gene are KGHSH and LQKENI. The CDR3 is 16 residues long. CDR3 residues: CASSPQGWNGANVLTF. CDR3 DNA: TGTGCCAGCTCACCCCAGGGTTGGAATGGGGCCAACGTCCTGACTTTC.

This clonotype was recorded at least ten times. The V gene is TRBV2, the J gene TRBJ2-7, with a possible D match to TRBD2 (6 bases). The V gene's germline CDR1 is SNHLY and CDR2 FYNNEI. With 6 bases removed from V and 2 bases from J, the gap between germline ends came to 26 bases. This CDR3 has 18 amino acids. The CDR3 protein is CASSTSWGVAGIPYEQYF. As DNA, the CDR3 is TGTGCCAGCAGCACATCATGGGGAGTTGCGGGGATCCCCTACGAGCAGTACTTC.

This clonotype was seen ten or more times. The chain joins TRBV3-1 to TRBJ2-1, with D possibly being TRBD2 (6 bases). This CDR3 comprises 16 residues. The V end was cut by 4 bases, the J end by 0 bases, with 13 bases between. Germline V lookup: CDR1 LGHDT, CDR2 YNNKEL (reference sequence). The CDR3 nucleotides read TGTGCCAGCAGCCCCATCGCGGGGCTCTCCTACAATGAGCAGTTCTTC. Residues: CASSPIAGLSYNEQFF.